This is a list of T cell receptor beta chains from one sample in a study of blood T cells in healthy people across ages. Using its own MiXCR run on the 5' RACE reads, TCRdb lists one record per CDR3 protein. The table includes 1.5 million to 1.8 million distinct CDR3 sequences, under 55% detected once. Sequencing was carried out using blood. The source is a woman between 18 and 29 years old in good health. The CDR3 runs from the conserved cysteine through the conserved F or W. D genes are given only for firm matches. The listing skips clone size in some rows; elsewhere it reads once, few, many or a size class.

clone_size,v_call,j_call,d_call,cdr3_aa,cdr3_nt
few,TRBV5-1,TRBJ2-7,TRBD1,CASSSPRWDSYEQYF,TGCGCCAGCAGCAGCCCTCGGTGGGACAGCTACGAGCAGTACTTC
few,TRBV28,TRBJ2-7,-,CASTYSNWGDEQYF,TGTGCCAGCACTTACTCGAATTGGGGTGACGAGCAGTACTTC
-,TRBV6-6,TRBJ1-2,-,CAGSYSGLGDYGYTF,TGTGCCGGCAGTTACTCGGGCCTGGGGGACTATGGCTACACCTTC
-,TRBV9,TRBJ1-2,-,CASSVDLGGYTF,TGTGCCAGCAGCGTAGATCTTGGCGGCTACACCTTC
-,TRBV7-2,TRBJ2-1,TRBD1,CASSLGLAGGASNEQFF,TGTGCCAGCAGCTTAGGGTTGGCAGGGGGCGCCAGCAATGAGCAGTTCTTC
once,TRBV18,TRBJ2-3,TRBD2,CASSPSRLAGAKDTQYF,TGTGCCAGCTCACCATCCCGACTAGCGGGAGCTAAGGATACGCAGTATTTT
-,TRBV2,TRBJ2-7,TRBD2,CASRPGLAGGPSYEQYF,TGTGCCAGCAGACCGGGACTAGCGGGAGGGCCCTCCTACGAGCAGTACTTC
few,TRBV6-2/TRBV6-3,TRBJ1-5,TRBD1,CASSYEGQGANQPQHF,TGTGCCAGCAGTTACGAGGGACAGGGGGCGAATCAGCCCCAGCATTTT
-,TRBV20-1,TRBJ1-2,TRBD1,CSARPRDRGIFDGYTF,TGCAGTGCTCGCCCGAGAGACAGGGGTATATTTGATGGCTACACCTTC
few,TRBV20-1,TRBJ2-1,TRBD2,CSAASGGAVNEQFF,TGCAGTGCGGCTAGCGGGGGGGCCGTTAATGAGCAGTTCTTC
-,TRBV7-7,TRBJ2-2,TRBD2,CASSSGLAGVGGELFF,TGTGCTAGCAGCTCGGGACTAGCGGGAGTTGGCGGGGAGCTGTTTTTT
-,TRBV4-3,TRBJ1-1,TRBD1,CASSPKATGGYTEAFF,TGCGCCAGCAGCCCGAAGGCGACAGGGGGTTACACTGAAGCTTTCTTT
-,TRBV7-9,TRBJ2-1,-,CASSFLAPNEQFF,TGTGCCAGCAGCTTTCTCGCGCCCAATGAGCAGTTCTTC
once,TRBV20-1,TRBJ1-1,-,CSPRTGTMNTEAFF,TGCAGTCCTCGAACCGGGACCATGAACACTGAAGCTTTCTTT
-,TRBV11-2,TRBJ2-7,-,CASSSRTQSSYNEQYF,TGTGCCAGCAGCTCAAGGACTCAAAGTTCCTACAATGAGCAGTACTTC
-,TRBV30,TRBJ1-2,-,CAWSVPGSRYTF,TGTGCCTGGAGTGTCCCCGGGAGCAGGTACACCTTC
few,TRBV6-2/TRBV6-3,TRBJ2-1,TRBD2,CASSPGTRGWNEQFF,TGTGCCAGCAGCCCCGGGACTAGAGGTTGGAATGAGCAGTTCTTC
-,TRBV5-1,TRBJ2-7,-,CASSPGRGYSYEQYF,TGCGCCAGCAGCCCTGGTAGGGGTTACTCCTACGAGCAGTACTTC
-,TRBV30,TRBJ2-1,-,CAWSRVSEQFF,TGTGCCTGGAGTAGGGTATCCGAGCAGTTCTTC
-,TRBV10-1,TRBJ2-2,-,CAVYREDTGELFF,TGCGCCGTCTACAGGGAAGACACCGGGGAGCTGTTTTTT
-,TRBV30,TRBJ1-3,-,CAWSVAYQGNTIYF,TGTGCCTGGAGTGTAGCGTATCAGGGGAACACCATATATTTT
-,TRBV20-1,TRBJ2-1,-,CSAIRSGAANEQFF,TGCAGTGCTATCCGTTCGGGGGCAGCGAATGAGCAGTTCTTC
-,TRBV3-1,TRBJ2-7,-,CASSQANSRSHEQYF,TGTGCCAGCAGCCAAGCGAATAGCAGGTCCCACGAGCAGTACTTC
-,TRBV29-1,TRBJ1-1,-,CSVAQGGTEAFF,TGCAGCGTTGCCCAGGGTGGCACTGAAGCTTTCTTT
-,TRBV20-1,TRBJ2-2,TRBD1,CSAWVKDRGIFGELFF,TGCAGTGCTTGGGTGAAAGACAGGGGGATCTTTGGGGAGCTGTTTTTT
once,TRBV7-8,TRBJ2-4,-,CASSLQGESKNIQYF,TGTGCCAGCAGCCTACAGGGAGAATCCAAAAACATTCAGTACTTC
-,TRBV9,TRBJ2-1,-,CASSSQGIPSYNEQFF,TGTGCCAGCAGCTCCCAGGGGATCCCCTCATACAATGAGCAGTTCTTC
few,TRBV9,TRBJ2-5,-,CASSSSAIQETQYF,TGTGCCAGCAGCTCTAGCGCAATCCAAGAGACCCAGTACTTC
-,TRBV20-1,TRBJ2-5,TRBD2,CSARRLAGDLETQYF,TGCAGTGCTAGACGACTAGCGGGGGACCTAGAGACCCAGTACTTC
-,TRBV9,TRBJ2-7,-,CASSPTGGPSYEQYF,TGTGCCAGCAGCCCGACCGGGGGGCCCTCCTACGAGCAGTACTTC
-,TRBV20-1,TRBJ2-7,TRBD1,CSAARTGRSYEQYF,TGCAGTGCGGCCAGGACAGGGAGGTCCTACGAGCAGTACTTC
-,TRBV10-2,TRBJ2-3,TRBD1,CASSLGGTGVPDTQYF,TGCGCCAGCAGTTTAGGGGGGACAGGGGTTCCAGATACGCAGTATTTT
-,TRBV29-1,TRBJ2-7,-,CSVGIDYNEQYF,TGCAGCGTTGGTATAGACTACAATGAGCAGTACTTC
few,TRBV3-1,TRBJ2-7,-,CASSPIYRDEQYF,TGTGCCAGCAGTCCTATCTACCGGGACGAGCAGTACTTC
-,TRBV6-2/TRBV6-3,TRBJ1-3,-,CASSDGSGNTIYF,TGTGCCAGCAGTGACGGCTCTGGAAACACCATATATTTT
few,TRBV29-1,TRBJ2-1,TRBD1,CSVADRVVSNEQFF,TGCAGCGTTGCTGACAGGGTTGTGAGCAATGAGCAGTTCTTC
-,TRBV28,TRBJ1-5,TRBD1,CASSLGTGVNHPQHF,TGTGCCAGCAGTTTAGGCACAGGGGTCAACCACCCCCAGCATTTT
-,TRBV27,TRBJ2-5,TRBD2,CASSLSWRGGEKTQYF,TGTGCCAGCAGTTTATCGTGGCGGGGGGGGGAAAAGACCCAGTACTTC
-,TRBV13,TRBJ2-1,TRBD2,CASRRSGASYNEQFF,TGTGCCAGCAGGCGGAGCGGGGCCTCCTACAATGAGCAGTTCTTC
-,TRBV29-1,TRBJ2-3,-,CSVLVADRTDTQYF,TGCAGCGTTCTTGTAGCGGACCGCACAGATACGCAGTATTTT
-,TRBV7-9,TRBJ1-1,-,CASKPMGNEAFF,TGTGCCAGCAAGCCTATGGGGAATGAAGCTTTCTTT
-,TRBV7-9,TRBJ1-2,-,CASSLGSSGYTF,TGTGCCAGCAGCTTAGGAAGCTCTGGCTACACCTTC
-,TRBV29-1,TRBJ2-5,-,CSVQGRMSPETQYF,TGCAGCGTCCAGGGCCGCATGAGCCCAGAGACCCAGTACTTC
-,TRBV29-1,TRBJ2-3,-,CSGLTDQDTQYF,TGCAGCGGGCTCACGGACCAAGATACGCAGTATTTT
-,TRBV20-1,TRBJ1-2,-,CSANLRGSSGYTF,TGCAGTGCTAACCTTAGGGGTTCGAGTGGCTACACCTTC
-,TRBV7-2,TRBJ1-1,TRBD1,CASSFPGTGKTEAFF,TGTGCCAGCAGCTTCCCCGGGACAGGGAAAACTGAAGCTTTCTTT
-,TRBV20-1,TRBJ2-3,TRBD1,CSATKDRGITDTQYF,TGCAGTGCTACCAAGGACAGGGGAATCACAGATACGCAGTATTTT
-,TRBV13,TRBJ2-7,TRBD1,CDSSPSYRGHEQYF,TGTGACAGCAGCCCTTCATACAGGGGCCACGAGCAGTACTTC
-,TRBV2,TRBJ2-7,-,CATFRRIISSCEQYF,TGTGCCACATTTAGACGGATAATAAGCTCCTGCGAGCAGTACTTC
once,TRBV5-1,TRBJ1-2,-,CASREQGSGNYGYTF,TGCGCCAGCAGGGAACAAGGATCGGGTAACTATGGCTACACCTTC
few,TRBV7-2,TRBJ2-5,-,CASSLGGSSIQYF,TGTGCCAGCAGCTTAGGGGGGTCGAGTATCCAGTACTTC
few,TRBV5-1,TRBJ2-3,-,CASRTTSTDTQYF,TGTGCCAGCAGAACAACTAGCACAGATACGCAGTATTTT
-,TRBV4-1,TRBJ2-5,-,CASSQDVTVWTQYF,TGCGCCAGCAGCCAAGATGTAACTGTGTGGACCCAGTACTTC
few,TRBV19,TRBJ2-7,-,CASSIGGRATYEQYF,TGTGCCAGTAGTATTGGTGGACGTGCAACCTACGAGCAGTACTTC
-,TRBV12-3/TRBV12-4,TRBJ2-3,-,CASSLVALTDTQYF,TGTGCCAGCAGTTTAGTGGCTCTCACAGATACGCAGTATTTT
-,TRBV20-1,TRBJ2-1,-,CSARPVRGQFF,TGCAGTGCTAGGCCCGTCCGTGGGCAGTTCTTC
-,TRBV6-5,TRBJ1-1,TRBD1,CASTRTGTNTEAFF,TGTGCCAGCACCAGGACAGGGACCAACACTGAAGCTTTCTTT